The rows below give T cell receptor beta chains drawn from one sample of a study of CD8+ T cells in alopecia areata. Libraries were prepared by immunoSEQ multiplex PCR; TCRdb keeps only in-frame clonotypes and omits some of them. The table records about 120,000 clones, around 56% of them present only once. Sequenced material: CD4+ T cells sorted from blood, taken at week 4, from a patient treated with tofacitinib. The receptors shown here come from a human donor with alopecia areata. Each CDR3 is given with its conserved first and last residue. The order of the fields is CDR3 protein, CDR3 DNA, clone size, V gene, D gene, J gene. D genes are given only for firm matches. Expanded clones get a size class; other rows say once, few or many, or leave the size out.

CDR3aa: CSVEGDPSSGANVLTF; CDR3nt: TGCAGCGTTGAGGGGGACCCCTCCTCTGGGGCCAACGTCCTGACTTTC; abundance: few; v_gene: TRBV29-1; d_gene: -; j_gene: TRBJ2-6
CDR3aa: CASSVRLTNTGELFF; CDR3nt: TGTGCCAGCAGCGTGCGACTAACGAACACCGGGGAGCTGTTTTTT; abundance: -; v_gene: TRBV9; d_gene: -; j_gene: TRBJ2-2
CDR3aa: CASNPGSGGNSYEQYF; CDR3nt: TGCGCCAGCAACCCAGGGTCCGGGGGGAACTCCTACGAGCAGTACTTC; abundance: -; v_gene: TRBV23-1; d_gene: TRBD2; j_gene: TRBJ2-7
CDR3aa: CASSYGRGDYGYTF; CDR3nt: TGTGCCAGCAGTTACGGCAGGGGAGACTATGGCTACACCTTC; abundance: -; v_gene: TRBV6-6; d_gene: -; j_gene: TRBJ1-2
CDR3aa: CASSIVGSYGYTF; CDR3nt: TGTGCCAGTAGTATAGTGGGAAGCTATGGCTACACCTTC; abundance: few; v_gene: TRBV19; d_gene: -; j_gene: TRBJ1-2
CDR3aa: CSVEPVGTGGNTIYF; CDR3nt: TGCAGCGTTGAACCTGTTGGGACAGGAGGAAACACCATATATTTT; abundance: once; v_gene: TRBV29-1; d_gene: TRBD1; j_gene: TRBJ1-3
CDR3aa: CASRPIGAGEQYF; CDR3nt: TGCGCCAGCAGGCCGATAGGGGCAGGGGAGCAGTACTTC; abundance: -; v_gene: TRBV4-1; d_gene: -; j_gene: TRBJ2-7
CDR3aa: CAAERPGVAGVETQYF; CDR3nt: TGTGCCGCGGAACGGCCCGGAGTAGCGGGAGTTGAGACCCAGTACTTC; abundance: -; v_gene: TRBV30; d_gene: TRBD2; j_gene: TRBJ2-5
CDR3aa: CASSLASVGYNEQFF; CDR3nt: TGCGCCAGCAGCTTGGCCAGCGTCGGCTACAATGAGCAGTTCTTC; abundance: -; v_gene: TRBV5-1; d_gene: -; j_gene: TRBJ2-1
CDR3aa: CASSREHHVPYEQYF; CDR3nt: TGTGCCAGCTCCCGGGAGCACCACGTCCCCTACGAGCAGTACTTC; abundance: -; v_gene: TRBV18; d_gene: -; j_gene: TRBJ2-7
CDR3aa: CASSYMGNTEAFF; CDR3nt: TGTGCCAGCAGTTACATGGGTAACACTGAAGCTTTCTTT; abundance: -; v_gene: TRBV6-5; d_gene: -; j_gene: TRBJ1-1
CDR3aa: CASSPRRDSGAYEQYF; CDR3nt: TGTGCCAGCAGCCCCCGACGGGATAGCGGTGCCTACGAGCAGTACTTC; abundance: -; v_gene: TRBV9; d_gene: -; j_gene: TRBJ2-7
CDR3aa: CASSTDGSYGYTF; CDR3nt: TGTGCCAGTAGTACGGACGGATCCTATGGCTACACCTTC; abundance: few; v_gene: TRBV19; d_gene: -; j_gene: TRBJ1-2
CDR3aa: CSVEEDRGLEGYTF; CDR3nt: TGCAGCGTTGAAGAAGACCGGGGGCTCGAGGGCTACACCTTC; abundance: few; v_gene: TRBV29-1; d_gene: -; j_gene: TRBJ1-2
CDR3aa: CASNPGIGLGGTQYF; CDR3nt: TGTGCCAGCAACCCGGGTATAGGGCTTGGAGGGACCCAGTACTTC; abundance: -; v_gene: TRBV5-6; d_gene: -; j_gene: TRBJ2-5
CDR3aa: CASRVGSVPRDGYTF; CDR3nt: TGTGCCAGCAGGGTTGGATCAGTCCCTCGGGATGGCTACACCTTC; abundance: -; v_gene: TRBV2; d_gene: -; j_gene: TRBJ1-2
CDR3aa: CASSLASGVDTDTQYF; CDR3nt: TGCGCCAGCAGCTTGGCTTCAGGGGTTGACACAGATACGCAGTATTTT; abundance: once; v_gene: TRBV5-1; d_gene: -; j_gene: TRBJ2-3
CDR3aa: CASSPRLGETQYF; CDR3nt: TGTGCCAGCAGCCCAAGATTAGGAGAGACCCAGTACTTC; abundance: few; v_gene: TRBV2; d_gene: -; j_gene: TRBJ2-5
CDR3aa: CSVGDRGLGEQYF; CDR3nt: TGCAGCGTCGGGGACAGGGGGCTGGGCGAGCAGTACTTC; abundance: -; v_gene: TRBV29-1; d_gene: TRBD1; j_gene: TRBJ2-7
CDR3aa: CAWRLNGEAFF; CDR3nt: TGTGCCTGGAGACTAAATGGTGAAGCTTTCTTT; abundance: -; v_gene: TRBV30; d_gene: -; j_gene: TRBJ1-1
CDR3aa: CSVAGLGEAYGYTF; CDR3nt: TGCAGCGTTGCAGGATTGGGGGAGGCCTATGGCTACACCTTC; abundance: few; v_gene: TRBV29-1; d_gene: -; j_gene: TRBJ1-2
CDR3aa: CAWSPPPTGREQYF; CDR3nt: TGTGCCTGGAGTCCCCCCCCGACAGGCCGCGAGCAGTACTTC; abundance: -; v_gene: TRBV30; d_gene: -; j_gene: TRBJ2-7
CDR3aa: CSVGSGANVLTF; CDR3nt: TGCAGCGTGGGCTCTGGGGCCAACGTCCTGACTTTC; abundance: -; v_gene: TRBV29-1; d_gene: -; j_gene: TRBJ2-6
CDR3aa: CSVAGVLNTEAFF; CDR3nt: TGCAGCGTCGCAGGGGTTTTAAACACTGAAGCTTTCTTT; abundance: -; v_gene: TRBV29-1; d_gene: -; j_gene: TRBJ1-1
CDR3aa: CASSLQGDRQAFF; CDR3nt: TGTGCCAGCAGCCTCCAGGGAGACCGCCAGGCTTTCTTT; abundance: -; v_gene: TRBV11-2; d_gene: -; j_gene: TRBJ1-1
CDR3aa: CASSPGTGYGGELFF; CDR3nt: TGTGCCAGCAGCCCCGGGACAGGGTATGGCGGGGAGCTGTTTTTT; abundance: -; v_gene: TRBV11-3; d_gene: TRBD1; j_gene: TRBJ2-2
CDR3aa: CASSDLEETQYF; CDR3nt: TGTGCCAGCAGCGACTTAGAGGAGACCCAGTACTTC; abundance: -; v_gene: TRBV2; d_gene: -; j_gene: TRBJ2-5
CDR3aa: CASSTGAATNEKLFF; CDR3nt: TGTGCCAGCAGTACCGGAGCCGCAACTAATGAAAAACTGTTTTTT; abundance: few; v_gene: TRBV6-5; d_gene: -; j_gene: TRBJ1-4
CDR3aa: CASISGQITDTQYF; CDR3nt: TGTGCCAGCATCTCAGGGCAGATCACAGATACGCAGTATTTT; abundance: -; v_gene: TRBV2; d_gene: -; j_gene: TRBJ2-3
CDR3aa: CASSDLGGGNTGELFF; CDR3nt: TGTGCCAGCAGTGATTTAGGTGGCGGAAACACCGGGGAGCTGTTTTTT; abundance: few; v_gene: TRBV25-1; d_gene: -; j_gene: TRBJ2-2